This is a list of T cell receptor beta chains from one sample in a study of breast tumors, draining lymph nodes, adjacent tissues. MiXCR was run by TCRdb on the multiplex PCR reads, yielding one entry per CDR3 protein. The sample records over 150,000 distinct CDR3 sequences, around a third being singletons. The sequenced sample was axillary lymph node tissue. Receptors were obtained from a female donor with breast cancer. Some clones in this sample may be carry-over from other donors' samples. Both conserved end residues are part of each CDR3. The order of the fields is clone size, D gene, V gene, J gene, CDR3 protein, CDR3 DNA. The D gene is left open where the match is weak. Size values are once, few and many counts, or a class for expanded clones, and some rows have none.

clone size: many; D gene: TRBD2; V gene: TRBV10-3; J gene: TRBJ2-5; CDR3 protein: CAISDQGSGGHQETQYF; CDR3 DNA: TGTGCCATCAGTGATCAGGGTAGCGGGGGTCACCAAGAGACCCAGTACTTC
clone size: many; D gene: TRBD1; V gene: TRBV10-3; J gene: TRBJ1-4; CDR3 protein: CAISEGQGSEKLFF; CDR3 DNA: TGTGCCATCAGTGAAGGACAGGGAAGTGAAAAACTGTTTTTT
clone size: many; D gene: TRBD1; V gene: TRBV30; J gene: TRBJ1-2; CDR3 protein: CAWRATNGTAYYYGYTF; CDR3 DNA: TGTGCCTGGAGAGCGACCAACGGGACAGCCTACTACTATGGCTACACCTTC
clone size: many; D gene: -; V gene: TRBV5-8; J gene: TRBJ2-2; CDR3 protein: CASSLEQGIGELFF; CDR3 DNA: TGTGCCAGCAGCTTGGAGCAGGGGATCGGGGAGCTGTTTTTT
clone size: -; D gene: -; V gene: TRBV20-1; J gene: TRBJ2-1; CDR3 protein: CSAGGGAGEAWQFF; CDR3 DNA: TGCAGTGCTGGCGGGGGTGCAGGGGAGGCCTGGCAGTTCTTC
clone size: many; D gene: -; V gene: TRBV10-3; J gene: TRBJ1-5; CDR3 protein: CAISDGSSNQPQHF; CDR3 DNA: TGTGCCATCAGTGACGGGTCCAGCAATCAGCCCCAGCATTTT
clone size: -; D gene: TRBD2; V gene: TRBV7-9; J gene: TRBJ2-3; CDR3 protein: CASSQDRGSGGAYNEQYF; CDR3 DNA: TGTGCCAGCAGCCAAGATCGGGGAAGCGGGGGGGCCTACAATGAGCAGTATTTT
clone size: -; D gene: TRBD1; V gene: TRBV29-1; J gene: TRBJ2-6; CDR3 protein: CSVDGTGNNVLTF; CDR3 DNA: TGCAGCGTTGATGGGACAGGGAATAACGTCCTGACTTTC
clone size: -; D gene: -; V gene: TRBV19; J gene: TRBJ1-6; CDR3 protein: CASSTGTYNSPLHF; CDR3 DNA: TGTGCCAGTAGTACCGGAACTTATAATTCACCCCTCCACTTT
clone size: many; D gene: -; V gene: TRBV20-1; J gene: TRBJ1-5; CDR3 protein: CSASRQGALSNQPQHF; CDR3 DNA: TGCAGTGCTAGTAGGCAGGGCGCGCTTAGCAATCAGCCCCAGCATTTT
clone size: many; D gene: -; V gene: TRBV5-4; J gene: TRBJ2-2; CDR3 protein: CASSQPGHLNTGELFF; CDR3 DNA: TGTGCCAGCAGCCAGCCGGGACATCTGAACACCGGGGAGCTGTTTTTT
clone size: many; D gene: TRBD2; V gene: TRBV11-2; J gene: TRBJ2-7; CDR3 protein: CASSRTSGRHEQYF; CDR3 DNA: TGTGCCAGCAGTCGGACTAGCGGGAGGCACGAGCAGTACTTC
clone size: many; D gene: -; V gene: TRBV2; J gene: TRBJ1-5; CDR3 protein: CATTSRDGEPQHF; CDR3 DNA: TGTGCCACTACGTCCCGGGACGGTGAGCCCCAGCATTTT
clone size: many; D gene: TRBD2; V gene: TRBV19; J gene: TRBJ2-2; CDR3 protein: CASGLAGSGGELFF; CDR3 DNA: TGTGCCAGTGGACTAGCGGGATCCGGCGGGGAGCTGTTTTTT
clone size: -; D gene: -; V gene: TRBV10-3; J gene: TRBJ2-7; CDR3 protein: CASEGYYEQYF; CDR3 DNA: TGTGCCTCGGAGGGGTACTACGAGCAGTACTTC
clone size: many; D gene: -; V gene: TRBV9; J gene: TRBJ1-3; CDR3 protein: CASSVDGVSGNTIYF; CDR3 DNA: TGTGCCAGCAGCGTAGACGGGGTCTCCGGAAACACCATATATTTT
clone size: -; D gene: -; V gene: TRBV2; J gene: TRBJ1-2; CDR3 protein: CASKTSGEGYGYTF; CDR3 DNA: TGTGCCAGCAAGACTAGCGGGGAGGGATATGGCTACACCTTC
clone size: -; D gene: -; V gene: TRBV25-1; J gene: TRBJ1-6; CDR3 protein: CASSEPGTYNSPLHF; CDR3 DNA: TGTGCCAGCAGTGAGCCCGGGACCTATAATTCACCCCTCCACTTT
clone size: many; D gene: -; V gene: TRBV19; J gene: TRBJ1-5; CDR3 protein: CASSISVGNQPQHF; CDR3 DNA: TGTGCCAGTAGTATATCGGTTGGCAATCAGCCCCAGCATTTT
clone size: many; D gene: -; V gene: TRBV15; J gene: TRBJ1-4; CDR3 protein: CATSSYSSTNEKLFF; CDR3 DNA: TGTGCCACCAGCAGCTACAGTTCAACTAATGAAAAACTGTTTTTT
clone size: -; D gene: -; V gene: TRBV7-2; J gene: TRBJ2-2; CDR3 protein: CASSLAYGGAGELLF; CDR3 DNA: TGTGCCAGCAGCTTAGCCTACGGGGGAGCCGGGGAGCTGCTTTTT
clone size: -; D gene: -; V gene: TRBV5-8; J gene: TRBJ2-7; CDR3 protein: CASRGVRRPYEQYF; CDR3 DNA: TGTGCCAGCAGGGGGGTCCGACGGCCCTACGAGCAGTACTTC
clone size: many; D gene: TRBD2; V gene: TRBV10-2; J gene: TRBJ2-1; CDR3 protein: CASRPLSGSSNEQFF; CDR3 DNA: TGCGCCAGCAGACCCCTTAGCGGGAGTAGCAATGAGCAGTTCTTC
clone size: -; D gene: TRBD1; V gene: TRBV7-2; J gene: TRBJ1-5; CDR3 protein: CASSKGQGGGVEPQHF; CDR3 DNA: TGCGCCAGCAGCAAGGGACAGGGCGGCGGGGTCGAGCCCCAGCATTTT
clone size: many; D gene: -; V gene: TRBV18; J gene: TRBJ2-7; CDR3 protein: CASSGSTYEQYF; CDR3 DNA: TGTGCCAGCTCGGGCAGTACCTACGAGCAGTACTTC
clone size: -; D gene: TRBD1; V gene: TRBV10-1; J gene: TRBJ2-7; CDR3 protein: CASSESPGQSNEQYF; CDR3 DNA: TGCGCCAGCAGTGAGTCGCCGGGACAGAGTAACGAGCAGTACTTC
clone size: many; D gene: TRBD1; V gene: TRBV28; J gene: TRBJ2-5; CDR3 protein: CASAGGLTTQYF; CDR3 DNA: TGTGCCAGCGCAGGGGGATTGACGACCCAGTACTTC
clone size: -; D gene: TRBD2; V gene: TRBV5-8; J gene: TRBJ2-5; CDR3 protein: CASSPTSGRTETQYF; CDR3 DNA: TGTGCCAGCAGCCCAACTAGCGGGAGAACGGAGACCCAGTACTTC
clone size: many; D gene: TRBD2; V gene: TRBV2; J gene: TRBJ2-7; CDR3 protein: CASSGKAGASYEQYF; CDR3 DNA: TGTGCCAGCAGTGGTAAAGCGGGGGCCTCCTACGAGCAGTACTTC
clone size: many; D gene: TRBD1; V gene: TRBV28; J gene: TRBJ1-6; CDR3 protein: CATRTGGHNSPLHF; CDR3 DNA: TGTGCCACCAGGACAGGGGGACATAATTCACCCCTCCACTTT